This T cell receptor (beta chain) was recovered during a study of T cell responses to AZD1222 COVID-19 vaccine. The method was immunoSEQ multiplex PCR; TCRdb's version includes in-frame clones alone and lacks a portion of them. The repertoire consists of 200,000 or so clones, with approximately 91% occurring once and the leading ten covering 0.99%. V lost 4 bases, J lost 4 bases, and 5 bases stayed unmatched. The length of the CDR3 is 14 residues. Germline lookup yields CDR1 MNHNY and CDR2 SVGAGI (reference sequence). The sample consisted of peripheral blood, taken on day 0 of AZD1222 vaccination. The receptor's source is an adult in good health. This chain uses TRBV6-6 with TRBJ1-1, with 8 bases lining up with TRBD1. The CDR3 nucleotides are TGTGCCAGCAGTTCACGACAGGGGATCACTGAAGCTTTCTTT. Translating it yields CASSSRQGITEAFF.